The 10 T cell receptor beta chains below come from one sample, sequenced in a study of a mutant IDH1 vaccine in newly diagnosed glioma. Indicated time point: week 5, during vaccination. A single vaccine dose contained 300 ug of mutant IDH1 20-mer peptide, and topical imiquimod was used with it. No cognate antigen is known for these TCRs. The method was immunoSEQ multiplex PCR; TCRdb's version includes in-frame clones alone and lacks a portion of them. The data contain almost 30,000 clones, around 90% of them singletons. The sequenced sample was peripheral blood mononuclear cells (PBMCs), obtained from a glioma patient whose treatment included an IDH1 peptide vaccine. The receptors originated from a woman aged 40 to 55 with glioma. Some clones in this sample may be carry-over from other donors' samples.

CDR3 nucleotide sequence: TGCGCCAGCTTGAAGACAGGGAACACCGGGGAGCTGTTTTTT. Translated, it gives CASLKTGNTGELFF. J is TRBJ2-2 and V is TRBV23-1; a weak D match, TRBD1 (6 bases). TRBV23-1 is marked as an open reading frame, function uncertain. CDR3 length: 14 residues. V lost 8 bases and J 1 base, leaving 11 bases between the germline ends.

This sequence joins TRBV6-6 and TRBJ2-1; a possible D gene is TRBD2 (6 bases). The CDR3 spans 16 residues. CDR1 and CDR2 (germline): MNHNY, SVGAGI (reference sequence). V gave up 0 bases and J gave up 4 bases, with 13 bases separating them. CDR3 DNA: TGTGCCAGCAGTTACTCCGGACCGGAGGGATACAATGAGCAGTTCTTC. Translation gives CASSYSGPEGYNEQFF.

The rearrangement joins TRBV27 to TRBJ1-6, with unresolved D. This CDR3 is built from 13 residues. Germline lookup yields CDR1 MNHEY and CDR2 SMNVEV (reference sequence). Trimming took off 3 bases at V and 9 bases at J, with 9 bases between the two ends. CDR3 in amino acids: CASSLDWGSPLHF. The CDR3 nucleotides read TGTGCCAGCAGTTTGGACTGGGGTTCACCCCTCCACTTT.

The V call is TRBV2, the J call TRBJ2-5, with D perhaps being TRBD1 or TRBD2 (5 bases each). Trimming took off 5 bases at V and 5 bases at J, with 18 bases between the two ends. Looked up from germline, CDR1 is SNHLY and CDR2 is FYNNEI. This CDR3 has 15 amino acids. The CDR3 region is CASSLRGRSGETQYF. In DNA form, the CDR3 reads TGTGCCAGCAGTCTAAGGGGACGGTCCGGGGAGACCCAGTACTTC.

This chain joins TRBV5-6 and TRBJ2-3; D gene unclear. The CDR3 runs 14 residues. Trimming shortened V by 3 bases and J by 0 bases, and 8 bases separated the two germline ends. Germline V gives CDR1 SGHDT, CDR2 YYEEEE. CDR3 bases: TGTGCCAGCAGCTCCCCTGGGAGCACAGATACGCAGTATTTT. Residues: CASSSPGSTDTQYF.

This rearrangement joins TRBV6-6 to TRBJ1-5; weak D call: TRBD1 (6 bases). V was shortened by 4 bases and J by 6 bases, with 19 bases between the two germline ends. The CDR3 contains 16 residues. Per the germline V gene, CDR1 is MNHNY and CDR2 is SVGAGI (reference sequence). In DNA form, the CDR3 reads TGTGCCAGCAGTTCTCTGACGGGGGGCTTTGGTCAGCCCCAGCATTTT. Protein: CASSSLTGGFGQPQHF.

A single count supports this clone. This chain joins TRBV5-6 and TRBJ2-1; D uncertain. Germline V gene lookup returns CDR1 SGHDT and CDR2 YYEEEE. Deletions cut 2 bases from V and 3 bases from J, with 9 bases between. The CDR3 is 14 residues long. The CDR3 region is CASSLRQIYNEQFF. CDR3 nucleotides: TGTGCCAGCAGCTTAAGACAAATCTACAATGAGCAGTTCTTC.

The chain employs TRBV6-5 and TRBJ1-1, with 9 bases fitting TRBD1. Unmatched junction bases numbered 3, after V lost 2 bases and J lost 2 bases. This CDR3 spans 15 amino acids. From germline, CDR1 is MNHEY and CDR2 SVGAGI. CDR3 nucleotide sequence: TGTGCCAGCAGTTACACAGGGGGCGTAAACACTGAAGCTTTCTTT. Amino acids: CASSYTGGVNTEAFF.

A few counts support this clone. The chain carries TRBV5-6 and TRBJ1-2, with TRBD1 identical over 8 bases. V lost 4 bases and J lost 5; bases outside the gene matches: 10. Germline V lookup: CDR1 SGHDT, CDR2 YYEEEE. The CDR3 is 15 amino acids. This CDR3 reads CASSPGQGREYGYTF. CDR3 sequence (DNA): TGTGCCAGCAGCCCCGGACAGGGCCGGGAATATGGCTACACCTTC. The full variable domain, rest sourced from reference TRBV5-6 and TRBJ1-2, is DAGVTQSPTHLIKTRGQQVTLRCSPKSGHDTVSWYQQALGQGPQFIFQYYEEEERQRGNFPDRFSGHQFPNYSSELNVNALLLGDSALYLCASSPGQGREYGYTFGSGTRLTVV.

In regard to this clone: Other DNA sequences in the same sample also yield this CDR3. The chain uses TRBV4-3 and TRBJ1-2; D ambiguous. The CDR3 covers 13 residues. The V end was cut by 0 bases, the J end by 8 bases, with 10 bases between. The germline V gene encodes CDR1 LGHNA and CDR2 YSLEER. The CDR3 DNA follows: TGCGCCAGCAGCCAAGATCGGGTAGGCGGCTACACCTTC. It is translated as CASSQDRVGGYTF.